This T cell receptor (beta chain) emerged from a study of cytomegalovirus exposure and HLA in healthy donors. The PCR used 60 Vbeta and 13 Jbeta primers. Profiling relied on immunoSEQ multiplex PCR, and the TCRdb table lists in-frame clones only, not all of them. The table includes 150,000 or so clones, just under 85% detected once. This clonotype was sampled from a middle-aged woman in good health and CMV-seronegative. Sequenced sample: PBMCs.

This CDR3 reads CASRDRVGTGELFF. As DNA, the CDR3 is TGTGCCAGCCGGGACAGGGTCGGCACCGGGGAGCTGTTTTTT. This chain uses TRBV2 with TRBJ2-2; 9 positions agree with TRBD1. The CDR3 has 14 amino acids. Germline trimming cut 8 bases from V and 4 bases from J; bases unmatched to any gene: 5. Germline values: CDR1 SNHLY, CDR2 FYNNEI.